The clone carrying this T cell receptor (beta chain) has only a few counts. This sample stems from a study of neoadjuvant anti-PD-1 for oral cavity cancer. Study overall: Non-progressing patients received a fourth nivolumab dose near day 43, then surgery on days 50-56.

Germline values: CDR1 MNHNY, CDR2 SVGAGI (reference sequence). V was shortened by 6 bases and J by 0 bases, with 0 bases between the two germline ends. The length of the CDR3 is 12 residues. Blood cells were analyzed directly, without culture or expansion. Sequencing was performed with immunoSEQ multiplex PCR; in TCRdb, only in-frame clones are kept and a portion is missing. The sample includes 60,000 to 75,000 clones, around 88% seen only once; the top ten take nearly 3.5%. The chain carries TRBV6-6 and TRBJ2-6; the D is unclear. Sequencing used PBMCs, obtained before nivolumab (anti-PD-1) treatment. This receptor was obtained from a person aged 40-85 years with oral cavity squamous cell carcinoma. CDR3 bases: TGTGCCAGCAGCTCTGGGGCCAACGTCCTGACTTTC. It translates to CASSSGANVLTF.